One and the same sample provided the 22 T cell receptor beta chains below, sequenced in a study of PD-1 blockade in classical Hodgkin lymphoma. In every patient, relapse followed autologous stem cell transplantation, while exposure to brentuximab vedotin differed. TCRdb keeps only in-frame clones here, not all; method: immunoSEQ multiplex PCR. The sample yields 13,000 to 15,000 clones, 55% to 65% seen once. The specimen comprised peripheral blood mononuclear cells (PBMCs), sampled at baseline. Source of these receptors: a human donor with classical Hodgkin lymphoma.

The J gene is TRBJ2-7, the V gene TRBV7-9; the match to TRBD1 covers 9 bases. The length of the CDR3 is 15 residues. Germline trimming cut 4 bases from V and 3 bases from J; bases unmatched to any gene: 7. Germline CDR1 reads SEHNR; CDR2 reads FQNEAQ (reference sequence). The CDR3 loop is CASSYPQGAVYEQYF. For the CDR3, the DNA is TGTGCCAGCAGCTACCCACAGGGGGCTGTCTACGAGCAGTACTTC.

The V and J genes are TRBV7-6 and TRBJ2-5; D is possibly TRBD2 (6 bases). V was trimmed by 5 bases and J by 5 bases, leaving 15 bases between them. The CDR3 runs 14 residues. From germline, CDR1 is SGHVS and CDR2 FNYEAQ. The CDR3 region is CASSAWEAQETQYF. The DNA for the CDR3 is TGTGCCAGCAGCGCGTGGGAGGCCCAGGAGACCCAGTACTTC.

This clone is deemed medium-sized. Relative to the germline gene, one junction end is altered; a read error may explain this. The gene calls are TRBV29-1 and TRBJ1-1; 10 bases align to TRBD1. The CDR3 has 13 amino acids. Germline-derived CDR1 and CDR2 are SQVTM and ANQGSEA. The DNA of the CDR3 is TGCAGCGTTCTGACCCGGGCAGGGACAGGGGAGAAATTT. Amino acid sequence: CSVLTRAGTGEKF. The full variable domain, in which reference TRBV29-1 and TRBJ1-1 provide the parts outside the CDR3, is SAVISQKPSRDICQRGTSLTIQCQVDSQVTMMFWYRQQPGQSLTLIATANQGSEATYESGFVIDKFPISRPNLTFSTLTVSNMSPEDSSIYLCSVLTRAGTGEKFGQGTRLTVV.

This clone occurred a few times. The chain employs TRBV11-3 and TRBJ2-1, with 10 bases aligning to TRBD1. The V and J ends lost 5 bases and 8 bases, in that order; junction bases with no gene match: 9. Germline-derived CDR1 and CDR2 are SGHNT and YENEEA. The CDR3 runs 15 residues. CDR3 in amino acids: CASSPGTGVDDEQFF. The CDR3 region has the DNA TGTGCCAGCAGCCCTGGGACAGGGGTAGACGATGAGCAGTTCTTC.

The chain uses TRBV15 and TRBJ2-7, with D possibly being TRBD2 (6 bases). The germline V gene encodes CDR1 LNHNV and CDR2 YYDKDF (reference sequence). V lost 8 bases and J 2 bases, leaving 13 bases between the germline ends. This CDR3 is built from 13 residues. CDR3 nucleotides: TGTGCCACCCGCGCGGGGTTTGCCTACGAGCAGTACTTC. Translating it yields CATRAGFAYEQYF.

The V gene is TRBV5-1, the J gene TRBJ2-1; possible D gene TRBD2, 6 bases. The CDR3 covers 14 residues. V lost 2 bases, J lost 7 bases, and 13 bases lay in between. The V gene's germline CDR1 is SGHRS and CDR2 YFSETQ. CDR3 residues: CASSFTGEWNEQFF. The CDR3 DNA reads TGCGCCAGCAGCTTCACGGGAGAGTGGAATGAGCAGTTCTTC.

This chain uses TRBV29-1 with TRBJ2-7; 7 nucleotides match TRBD1. Germline CDR1 and CDR2: SQVTM and ANQGSEA. Germline trimming cut 4 bases from V and 2 bases from J; bases unmatched to any gene: 2. CDR3 length: 12 amino acids. This chain's CDR3 is CSVVTGPYEQYF. For the CDR3, the DNA is TGCAGCGTTGTGACAGGGCCCTACGAGCAGTACTTC.

In its sample, this clone was seen once. The V gene is TRBV4-2, the J gene TRBJ1-1, with TRBD1 matching 7 bases. The germline V gene encodes CDR1 LGHNA and CDR2 YNFKEQ. The CDR3 has 16 amino acids. V lost 4 bases and J lost 3; bases outside the gene matches: 11. The CDR3 reads CASSPVEGAHDTEAFF. The CDR3 DNA sequence: TGTGCCAGCAGCCCTGTGGAGGGGGCGCATGACACTGAAGCTTTCTTT.

This clone was detected once. The V gene is TRBV9, the J gene TRBJ2-1, with a tentative D call TRBD2 (6 bases). Germline V gene data show CDR1 as SGDLS and CDR2 as YYNGEE. Trimming shortened V by 3 bases and J by 3 bases, and 10 bases separated the two germline ends. CDR3 length: 14 amino acids. As DNA, the CDR3 is TGTGCCAGCAGCGGGGGACTCGGCTACAATGAGCAGTTCTTC. It specifies CASSGGLGYNEQFF. Full variable domain (rest looked up from reference TRBV9 and TRBJ2-1): DSGVTQTPKHLITATGQRVTLRCSPRSGDLSVYWYQQSLDQGLQFLIQYYNGEERAKGNILERFSAQQFPDLHSELNLSSLELGDSALYFCASSGGLGYNEQFFGPGTRLTVL.

V is TRBV11-2 and J is TRBJ2-7; D possibly matches TRBD1 or TRBD2 (5 bases each). The germline gives CDR1 SGHAT, CDR2 FQNNGV. Trimming pared 1 base from V and 5 bases from J, leaving 12 bases between. This CDR3 is 14 amino acids long. CDR3 residues: CASSLGGPRDEQYF. The DNA of the CDR3 is TGTGCCAGCAGCTTAGGGGGACCTCGGGACGAGCAGTACTTC.

This sequence joins TRBV6-1 and TRBJ2-5; 8 bases agree with TRBD2. Trimming removed 4 bases from V and 4 bases from J; junction bases left unmatched: 5. CDR1 is MNHNS, CDR2 SASEGT, per germline. This CDR3 is built from 14 residues. In nucleotides, the CDR3 is TGTGCCAGCAGTGGAGCGGGAGTAGGAGAGACCCAGTACTTC. It translates to CASSGAGVGETQYF.

There are a few counts of this clone. J is TRBJ2-1 and V is TRBV7-9, with 10 bases lining up with TRBD2. The junction had 5 bases not matched to a gene; V was cut back by 3 bases and J by 0 bases. The CDR3 covers 17 residues. Germline CDR1 is SEHNR and CDR2 is FQNEAQ (reference sequence). CDR3 nucleotide sequence: TGTGCCAGCAGCTTGCGTAGCGGGGGGATCTCCTACAATGAGCAGTTCTTC. Translated: CASSLRSGGISYNEQFF.

The CDR3 sequence: CASSERQRTNTGELFF. CDR3 bases: TGTGCCAGCAGTGAAAGGCAGAGAACTAATACCGGGGAGCTGTTTTTT. This chain links TRBV2 with TRBJ2-2; D unresolved. The CDR3 contains 16 residues. V lost 2 bases and J 5 bases, leaving 15 bases between the germline ends. Germline V gene lookup returns CDR1 SNHLY and CDR2 FYNNEI.

This clone was seen more than once but under ten times. The CDR3 sequence: CSVVSGGRNIQYF. The CDR3 nucleotides are TGCAGCGTTGTGAGCGGGGGAAGAAACATTCAGTACTTC. V and J are TRBV29-1 and TRBJ2-4, with 8 bases aligning to TRBD2. V shed 4 bases, J shed 6 bases, and the junction held 5 bases outside the gene matches. The CDR3 is 13 residues long. The V gene's germline CDR1 is SQVTM and CDR2 ANQGSEA. The full variable domain, completed using reference TRBV29-1 and TRBJ2-4, is SAVISQKPSRDICQRGTSLTIQCQVDSQVTMMFWYRQQPGQSLTLIATANQGSEATYESGFVIDKFPISRPNLTFSTLTVSNMSPEDSSIYLCSVVSGGRNIQYFGAGTRLSVL.

This chain uses TRBV18 with TRBJ2-5, with 7 bases aligning to TRBD1. Germline CDR1 reads KGHSH; CDR2 reads LQKENI. The CDR3 is made up of 15 amino acids. Losses at the gene ends were 3 bases for V and 3 bases for J; bases not matched to a gene: 7. The CDR3 region is CASSPEDRAKETQYF. DNA for the CDR3: TGTGCCAGCTCACCCGAAGACAGGGCTAAAGAGACCCAGTACTTC.

By proportion, this clone is large (0.1 to 1%). The CDR3, as DNA: TGTGCTAGCCAACGGCAGCATGGCTACACCTTC. This translates into CASQRQHGYTF. The chain joins TRBV7-7 to TRBJ1-2; D gene unclear. Germline V gives CDR1 SSHAT, CDR2 FNYEAQ (reference sequence). CDR3 length: 11 residues. The full variable domain, its missing parts supplied by reference TRBV7-7 and TRBJ1-2, is GAGVSQSPRYKVTKRGQDVTLRCDPISSHATLYWYQQALGQGPEFLTYFNYEAQPDKSGLPSDRFSAERPEGSISTLTIQRTEQRDSAMYRCASQRQHGYTFGSGTRLTVV.

This clone is judged medium-sized. As DNA, the CDR3 is TGCAGCGTTTCAGGGGGGGCTGAAGCTTTCTTT. Its translation is CSVSGGAEAFF. This chain joins TRBV29-1 and TRBJ1-1, with 7 nucleotides matching TRBD1. Losses at the gene ends were 5 bases for V and 6 bases for J; bases not matched to a gene: 3. Germline CDR1 reads SQVTM; CDR2 reads ANQGSEA. The CDR3 loop spans 11 amino acids.

CDR3 DNA sequence: TGTGCCAGCAGCTCTCAAAGCACAGATACGCAGTATTTT. It translates to CASSSQSTDTQYF. This chain links TRBV5-6 with TRBJ2-3; unclear D gene. The germline CDR1 and CDR2 sequences are SGHDT and YYEEEE. V was trimmed by 3 bases and J by 0 bases, leaving 5 bases between them. CDR3 size: 13 residues.

The chain carries TRBV6-1 and TRBJ1-2; 9 bases match TRBD1. Germline CDR1 and CDR2: MNHNS and SASEGT. This CDR3 has 14 amino acids. Unmatched junction bases numbered 5, after V lost 1 base and J lost 8 bases. CDR3 DNA: TGTGCCAGCAGTGAAGATCACAGGGGGCTAGGCTACACCTTC. Translating it yields CASSEDHRGLGYTF.

The gene calls are TRBV7-6 and TRBJ1-3, with D uncertain. V lost 5 bases to trimming and J lost 1 base, with 15 bases between them. The germline V gene encodes CDR1 SGHVS and CDR2 FNYEAQ. This CDR3 has 16 residues. CDR3 in amino acids: CASSPLTMGSGNTIYF. The CDR3 DNA is TGTGCCAGCAGCCCCCTCACTATGGGATCTGGAAACACCATATATTTT.

The chain uses TRBV7-9 and TRBJ1-3, with D maybe TRBD1 (5 bases). Germline CDR1 reads SEHNR; CDR2 reads FQNEAQ (reference sequence). The V end was cut by 1 base, the J end by 3 bases, with 10 bases between. This CDR3 is 15 amino acids long. The CDR3 region has the DNA TGTGCCAGCAGCTTAGGCATAGGGGATGGAAACACCATATATTTT. Translated, it gives CASSLGIGDGNTIYF.

The rearrangement joins TRBV7-9 to TRBJ2-7, with D possibly being TRBD1 (6 bases). Germline CDR1 reads SEHNR; CDR2 reads FQNEAQ (reference sequence). Trimming cost V 5 bases and J 2 bases, with 13 bases left between them. This CDR3 comprises 14 residues. In DNA form, the CDR3 reads TGTGCCAGCAGCCCGGGGACATTCACCTACGAGCAGTACTTC. It codes for CASSPGTFTYEQYF.